Reported below is one TCR beta chain. Time point specified: peripheral blood 6 weeks after treatment start. The table came from immunoSEQ multiplex PCR; TCRdb's copy has only in-frame clones and leaves some out. Among more than 95,000 clones listed, roughly 91% were seen once. These data are taken from a study of PD-L1 blockade in urothelial cancer. J was trimmed by 2 bases and V by 6 bases; bases with no gene match: 10. CDR1 MNHNY and CDR2 SVGAGI come from the germline V gene (reference sequence). This CDR3 comprises 15 residues. This chain links TRBV6-6 with TRBJ2-7; TRBD1 matches 7 bases. The sample consisted of PBMCs, taken around atezolizumab (anti-PD-L1) treatment. This sequence was found in a man between 60 and 70 years old with urothelial cancer. The DNA of the CDR3 is TGTGCCAGCAGCCTATCCGGGACAGAAACCTACGAGCAGTACTTC. Translated, it gives CASSLSGTETYEQYF.